This is a list of T cell receptor beta chains from one sample in a study of cytomegalovirus exposure and HLA in healthy donors. Using immunoSEQ multiplex PCR, the repertoire was profiled, and TCRdb retains in-frame clones only, with some absent. The sample records 110,000 to 150,000 clones, roughly 70% being singletons. The material sequenced was PBMCs. The receptor source for this set is a woman between 35 and 50 years old in good health and CMV-seronegative. The CDR3 runs from the conserved cysteine through the conserved F or W. Each record gives: clone size, J gene, V gene, D gene, CDR3 protein, CDR3 DNA. A D gene is named only where the DNA matches it firmly. Clone size is not always given. Where it is, it says once, few, many or a class for expanded clones.

many | TRBJ2-7 | TRBV14 | TRBD2 | CASSITGTNNIYEQYF | TGTGCCAGCAGCATTACCGGGACTAACAACATCTACGAGCAGTACTTC
. | TRBJ1-6 | TRBV7-9 | TRBD1 | CASRYTGGEDSPLHF | TGTGCCAGCAGGTATACAGGGGGCGAGGATTCACCCCTCCACTTT
. | TRBJ1-2 | TRBV7-6 | . | CASSLYQGLGYTF | TGTGCCAGCAGCTTATATCAGGGATTGGGCTACACCTTC
. | TRBJ1-5 | TRBV19 | TRBD1 | CASSRDRGGNQPQHF | TGTGCCAGTAGTAGGGACAGGGGAGGCAATCAGCCCCAGCATTTT
once | TRBJ2-1 | TRBV7-7 | TRBD2 | CASSPSSGRQEQFF | TGTGCCAGCAGCCCCTCTAGCGGGAGACAAGAGCAGTTCTTC
. | TRBJ1-2 | TRBV5-6 | . | CASSFPSPQDNYGYTF | TGTGCCAGCAGCTTCCCTAGCCCCCAGGACAACTATGGCTACACCTTC
. | TRBJ1-5 | TRBV18 | TRBD1 | CASSLRTGGRGNQPQHF | TGTGCCAGCTCACTTCGGACAGGGGGCAGGGGCAATCAGCCCCAGCATTTT
. | TRBJ1-2 | TRBV27 | . | CASSGQQGRNYGYTF | TGTGCCAGCAGTGGTCAACAGGGAAGGAACTATGGCTACACCTTC
. | TRBJ2-6 | TRBV28 | . | CASSLARGYGVSSGANVLTF | TGTGCCAGCAGTTTAGCCAGGGGTTATGGAGTTAGCTCTGGGGCCAACGTCCTGACTTTC
once | TRBJ2-7 | TRBV11-2 | TRBD1 | CASSYGQGVGEQYF | TGTGCCAGCAGCTACGGACAGGGGGTCGGGGAGCAGTACTTC
. | TRBJ1-3 | TRBV6-6 | . | CASGGGNSGNTIYF | TGTGCCAGCGGGGGGGGTAACTCTGGAAACACCATATATTTT
. | TRBJ2-2 | TRBV7-9 | . | CSSSLDRPGVSVGELFF | TGTTCCAGCAGCCTAGACCGCCCGGGCGTTAGCGTCGGGGAGCTGTTTTTT
once | TRBJ2-5 | TRBV5-4 | TRBD1 | CASSGPPGTGNREQYF | TGTGCCAGCAGCGGGCCACCCGGGACAGGGAATAGGGAGCAGTACTTC
once | TRBJ2-7 | TRBV2 | TRBD1 | CATIPGQGYEQYF | TGTGCCACCATCCCGGGACAGGGCTACGAGCAGTACTTC
. | TRBJ2-7 | TRBV6-1 | . | CASGWWGVNEQYF | TGTGCCAGCGGGTGGTGGGGGGTTAACGAGCAGTACTTC
. | TRBJ2-5 | TRBV5-1 | . | CASSLATGGQTQYF | TGCGCCAGCAGCTTGGCCACGGGGGGCCAGACCCAGTACTTC
. | TRBJ1-1 | TRBV7-9 | TRBD1 | CASSFGQGNTEAFF | TGTGCCAGCAGCTTTGGACAGGGGAACACTGAAGCTTTCTTT
. | TRBJ2-4 | TRBV7-8 | TRBD2 | CASSLVAGLAKNIQYF | TGTGCCAGCAGCTTAGTAGCGGGTTTGGCCAAAAACATTCAGTACTTC
few | TRBJ1-2 | TRBV10-1 | . | CASSAGGGYGYTF | TGCGCCAGCAGTGCAGGTGGAGGCTATGGCTACACCTTC
once | TRBJ2-3 | TRBV7-9 | TRBD1 | CASSPPRDRGPDTQYF | TGTGCCAGCAGCCCACCTCGGGACAGGGGCCCAGATACGCAGTATTTT
. | TRBJ2-1 | TRBV18 | TRBD2 | CASSPTGTSAYNEQFF | TGTGCCAGCTCACCAACCGGGACTAGCGCCTACAATGAGCAGTTCTTC
. | TRBJ1-1 | TRBV25-1 | TRBD1 | CASSESRRQGAMNTEAFF | TGTGCCAGCAGTGAATCCCGCCGACAGGGGGCGATGAACACTGAAGCTTTCTTT
. | TRBJ2-1 | TRBV21-1 | . | CASSKAGISGRRGDEQFF | TGTGCCAGCAGCAAAGCGGGGATTAGCGGGAGAAGGGGCGATGAGCAGTTCTTC
. | TRBJ2-1 | TRBV28 | . | CASIYAANNEQFF | TGTGCCAGCATTTACGCCGCGAACAATGAGCAGTTCTTC
. | TRBJ2-3 | TRBV28 | . | CASRSRGDTQYF | TGTGCCAGCAGGTCCAGGGGAGATACGCAGTATTTT
few | TRBJ2-1 | TRBV2 | TRBD1 | CASSDRDRQFF | TGTGCCAGCAGTGACCGGGACAGGCAGTTCTTC
. | TRBJ1-1 | TRBV18 | TRBD1 | CASSAGQARFEAFF | TGTGCCAGCTCAGCGGGACAGGCCCGTTTTGAAGCTTTCTTT
. | TRBJ2-1 | TRBV10-1 | . | CASSESVTGMIYNEQFF | TGCGCCAGCAGTGAAAGTGTGACGGGAATGATATACAATGAGCAGTTCTTC
. | TRBJ2-7 | TRBV5-1 | TRBD1 | CASSLDRTGAYEQYF | TGCGCCAGCAGCTTGGATCGGACAGGGGCCTACGAGCAGTACTTC
few | TRBJ2-7 | TRBV28 | TRBD1 | CASSSRGRTYEQYF | TGTGCCAGCAGTTCCAGGGGGCGCACCTACGAGCAGTACTTC
. | TRBJ1-1 | TRBV6-5 | . | CASGGNTEAFF | TGTGCCAGCGGCGGGAACACTGAAGCTTTCTTT
. | TRBJ2-3 | TRBV19 | TRBD1 | CASSIRQGLTDTQYF | TGTGCCAGTAGTATTCGACAGGGGCTCACAGATACGCAGTATTTT
once | TRBJ1-1 | TRBV6-1 | TRBD1 | CASTRTGGDTEAFF | TGTGCCAGCACCAGGACAGGGGGGGACACTGAAGCTTTCTTT
. | TRBJ2-3 | TRBV7-2 | . | CASSPGGGDTQYF | TGTGCCAGCAGCCCCGGGGGAGGAGATACGCAGTATTTT
. | TRBJ1-1 | TRBV5-5 | . | CASSLAGLWEAFF | TGTGCCAGCAGCTTGGCAGGGTTGTGGGAAGCTTTCTTT
. | TRBJ1-1 | TRBV6-1 | . | CASNLQGTLITEAFF | TGTGCCAGCAATTTGCAGGGTACTTTGATCACTGAAGCTTTCTTT
few | TRBJ2-7 | TRBV9 | . | CASSVDGGYREQYF | TGTGCCAGCAGCGTAGACGGGGGATACAGGGAGCAGTACTTC
. | TRBJ2-1 | TRBV6-5 | TRBD1 | CASSQGQGYNEQFF | TGTGCCAGCAGTCAGGGACAGGGATACAATGAGCAGTTCTTC
. | TRBJ2-6 | TRBV27 | . | CASSLLGLGAGANVLTF | TGTGCCAGCAGTTTATTGGGGCTGGGCGCTGGGGCCAACGTCCTGACTTTC
. | TRBJ1-5 | TRBV6-5 | . | CASSEPGSNQPQHF | TGTGCCAGCAGTGAACCCGGGAGCAATCAGCCCCAGCATTTT
. | TRBJ2-3 | TRBV5-4 | . | CASSLTRASTDTQYF | TGTGCCAGCAGCTTAACGAGGGCAAGCACAGATACGCAGTATTTT
. | TRBJ1-5 | TRBV7-9 | . | CSSSLDYSNQPQHF | TGTTCCAGCAGCTTAGATTATAGCAATCAGCCCCAGCATTTT